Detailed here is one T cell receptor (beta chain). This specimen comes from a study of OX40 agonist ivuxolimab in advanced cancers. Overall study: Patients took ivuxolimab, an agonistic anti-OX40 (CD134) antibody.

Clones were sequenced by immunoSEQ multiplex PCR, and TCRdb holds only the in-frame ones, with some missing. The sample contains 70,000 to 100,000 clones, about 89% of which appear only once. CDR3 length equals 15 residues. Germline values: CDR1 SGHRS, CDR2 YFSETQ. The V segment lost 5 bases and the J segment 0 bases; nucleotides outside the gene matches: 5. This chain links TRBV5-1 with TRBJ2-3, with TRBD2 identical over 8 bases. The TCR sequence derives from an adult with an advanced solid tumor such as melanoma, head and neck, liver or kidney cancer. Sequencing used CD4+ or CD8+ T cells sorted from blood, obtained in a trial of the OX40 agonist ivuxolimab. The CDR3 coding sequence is TGCGCCAGCAGGACGACTAGCGCTAGCACAGATACGCAGTATTTT. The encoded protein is CASRTTSASTDTQYF.